This TCR beta chain emerged from a study of blood T cell repertoires in COVID-19 (dated by TCRdb to 2020 to 2021). Context from the whole study: Samples covering the acute and convalescent phases of COVID-19 were provided by collaborators in the United States, Italy and Spain. Deeply sampled blood TCRbeta repertoires from subjects exposed to, actively infected with, or recovered from COVID-19 were included in the dataset. Where HLA class I and class II types were available, the types were taken from metadata supplied by the sample provider, not from assay-based typing. Sample metadata almost always included a de-identified subject ID, COVID-19 status, age in years and sex. The samples were drawn from the first 160 participants of the ongoing ImmuneRACE study and from 950 to 1,500 subjects provided by 6 global collaborators. The prospective study material was composed of cDNA or gDNA derived from T cells, B-cell-depleted T cells, or PBMCs. A freely available public database, intended as a resource for researchers studying the immune response to SARS-CoV-2, is where the repertoires were released.

Collaborating institutions collected whole blood in K2EDTA tubes following their own protocols. For TCRbeta analysis, collaborators shipped samples in one of three forms: frozen whole blood, isolated PBMCs, or DNA extracted from either of those sample types. Turning to this clone: Its specific antigen is unknown. No base quality information exists; no much larger clone differs at one position.

TCRbeta CDR3 regions were amplified from genomic DNA by means of the immunoSEQ Assay, a bias-controlled multiplex PCR. Concerning the study's data processing: Within the assay, amplification of reference gene primers was used to estimate how many nucleated cells each sample contained. Sequence reads were collapsed and filtered to measure the absolute abundance of every unique TCRbeta CDR3 rearrangement. For each sample, productive Simpson clonality was calculated by taking the square root of Simpson's diversity index across productive rearrangements. Drawn from immuneACCESS, this table holds only the in-frame rearrangements with V and J called that TCRdb kept. Clones are partly lost; checked studies trace under half to an unresolved V gene and leave the rest unexplained. The V and J calls and clone size were taken over from that table, and D and trimming were inferred from the DNA. Across this sample there are about 43,000 clones, with 87% seen only once. The ten largest make up 15% of the sample.

Clipping removes 2 bases from V and 2 bases from J, with 7 as the unmatched junction base count. The cysteine opens and the phenylalanine closes a CDR3 of 18 amino acids. Of all the DNA, just the CDR3 is kept, 54 bases in frame from base 1. CDR1 and CDR2, looked up from the germline V gene (reference sequence), are SEHNR and FQNEAQ. General study outcomes and caveats: How much clinical and demographic metadata was included differed by source and by participant, and the metadata was provided uncurated.

Specimen: peripheral blood. This sequence was found in a man aged 55 to 70 with active COVID-19. The chain couples TRBV7-9 to TRBJ2-4; 12 bases in the junction line up with TRBD2. The sequenced DNA is TGTGCCAGCAGCTTACTAGCGGGAGGGGGTTTGACCAAAAACATTCAGTACTTC. This translates into CASSLLAGGGLTKNIQYF.